The next 12 T cell receptor beta chains were all read from a single sample in a study of ipilimumab plus nivolumab after autologous stem cell transplantation. Method: immunoSEQ multiplex PCR; TCRdb's copy keeps in-frame clones and lacks some. The table includes several thousand clones, roughly 76% detected once. The sequences come from PBMCs, collected in a trial of ipilimumab plus nivolumab as post-transplant consolidation. The receptors stem from a male donor with multiple myeloma.

The chain is built from TRBV11-2 and TRBJ1-2; 8 bases line up with TRBD1. V shed 3 bases, J shed 4 bases, and the junction held 4 bases outside the gene matches. Per the germline V gene, CDR1 is SGHAT and CDR2 is FQNNGV. The CDR3 contains 14 residues. The CDR3 sequence is CASSLQGTGYGYTF. The DNA of the CDR3 is TGTGCCAGCAGCTTGCAAGGGACAGGCTATGGCTACACCTTC.

The V and J genes are TRBV5-6 and TRBJ2-5; possible D gene TRBD1, 5 bases. The V end was cut by 3 bases, the J end by 2 bases, with 14 bases between. Per the germline V gene, CDR1 is SGHDT and CDR2 is YYEEEE. CDR3 size: 15 residues. The CDR3 nucleotides are TGTGCCAGCAGCTCGTTGACGACAGATCAAGAGACCCAGTACTTC. This translates into CASSSLTTDQETQYF.

V and J are TRBV27 and TRBJ2-7; 8 nucleotides align to TRBD1. There are 14 residues in the CDR3. Germline CDR1 is MNHEY and CDR2 is SMNVEV (reference sequence). J lost 4 bases, V lost 5 bases, and 7 bases had no gene match. For the CDR3, the DNA is TGTGCCAGCAGTCTCGGACGACAGGGGTACGAGCAGTACTTC. This translates into CASSLGRQGYEQYF.

The rearrangement links TRBV6-5 to TRBJ2-7; the match to TRBD1 covers 9 bases. CDR3 length: 16 amino acids. Looked up from germline, CDR1 is MNHEY and CDR2 is SVGAGI. The V gene end was trimmed by 0 bases and the J gene end by 1 base; junction bases not matched to a gene: 4. CDR3 DNA sequence: TGTGCCAGCAGTTACTCAAGGGACAGGGTTTCCTACGAGCAGTACTTC. Amino acids: CASSYSRDRVSYEQYF.

About this clone: A read error may produce the germline difference seen at one junction end. The V gene is TRBV10-3, the J gene TRBJ2-7; D not certain. This CDR3 comprises 14 residues. The germline gives CDR1 ENHRY, CDR2 SYGVKD. Here the CDR3 DNA reads TGTGTCATCAGTGAACCCGACAAGACCTACGAGCAGTACTTC. Protein product: CVISEPDKTYEQYF.

This clone was observed a handful of times. This chain joins TRBV7-9 and TRBJ1-5; D is uncertain. The CDR3 is made up of 13 amino acids. The germline gives CDR1 SEHNR, CDR2 FQNEAQ (reference sequence). Trimming cost V 5 bases and J 6 bases, with 11 bases left between them. The CDR3 sequence: CASSPGEGQPQHF. The CDR3 DNA is TGTGCCAGCAGCCCCGGGGAGGGTCAGCCCCAGCATTTT.

The chain joins TRBV30 to TRBJ2-7; D gene unclear. Trimming left V 2 bases short and J 3 bases short, with 5 bases between. The CDR3 spans 11 residues. Per germline, CDR1 GTSNPN and CDR2 SVGIG (reference sequence). The CDR3 coding sequence is TGTGCCTGGAGTCGAAGCTACGAGCAGTACTTC. The encoded protein is CAWSRSYEQYF.

CDR3 region: CASSSDWGLDYGYTF. The CDR3 DNA reads as TGTGCCAGCAGCTCCGATTGGGGGCTGGACTATGGCTACACCTTC. This chain links TRBV7-9 with TRBJ1-2, with D tentatively TRBD1 (6 bases). V was cut by 4 bases and J by 3 bases, with 15 bases left in between. CDR1 is SEHNR and CDR2 is FQNEAQ in the germline V gene (reference sequence). This CDR3 has 15 residues.

This clone came up a few times. The chain employs TRBV5-1 and TRBJ2-1; no definite D call. Germline loops: CDR1 SGHRS, CDR2 YFSETQ. Deletions cut 5 bases from V and 6 bases from J, with 6 bases between. The CDR3 totals 11 residues. This CDR3 reads CASRRFNEQFF. The CDR3 DNA reads as TGCGCCAGCAGGCGCTTCAATGAGCAGTTCTTC.

The chain combines TRBV2 with TRBJ1-1; possibly TRBD1 for D (6 bases). The CDR3 length is 15 residues. Germline CDR1 and CDR2: SNHLY and FYNNEI. The germline V and J ends were trimmed by 11 bases and 1 base, with 20 bases remaining between them. The CDR3 here is CASYRPSTGNTEAFF. For the CDR3, the DNA is TGTGCCTCCTATAGGCCTTCGACAGGGAACACTGAAGCTTTCTTT.

The rearrangement joins TRBV18 to TRBJ1-1; D is perhaps TRBD1 (5 bases). CDR1 KGHSH and CDR2 LQKENI come from the germline V gene. V shed 4 bases and J shed 1 base, with 13 bases lying between them. The CDR3 totals 15 residues. The DNA of the CDR3 is TGTGCCAGCTCACAGGGACCAGGGCAGAACACTGAAGCTTTCTTT. Residues: CASSQGPGQNTEAFF.

The J gene is TRBJ2-2, the V gene TRBV18; D is ambiguous. This CDR3 has 15 amino acids. The germline V gene encodes CDR1 KGHSH and CDR2 LQKENI. Trimming cost V 3 bases and J 3 bases, with 11 bases left between them. The DNA of the CDR3 is TGTGCCAGCTCACCGACATGGTGGTACACCGGGGAGCTGTTTTTT. Amino acid sequence: CASSPTWWYTGELFF. Full variable domain (missing parts from reference TRBV18 and TRBJ2-2): NAGVMQNPRHLVRRRGQEARLRCSPMKGHSHVYWYRQLPEEGLKFMVYLQKENIIDESGMPKERFSAEFPKEGPSILRIQQVVRGDSAAYFCASSPTWWYTGELFFGEGSRLTVL.